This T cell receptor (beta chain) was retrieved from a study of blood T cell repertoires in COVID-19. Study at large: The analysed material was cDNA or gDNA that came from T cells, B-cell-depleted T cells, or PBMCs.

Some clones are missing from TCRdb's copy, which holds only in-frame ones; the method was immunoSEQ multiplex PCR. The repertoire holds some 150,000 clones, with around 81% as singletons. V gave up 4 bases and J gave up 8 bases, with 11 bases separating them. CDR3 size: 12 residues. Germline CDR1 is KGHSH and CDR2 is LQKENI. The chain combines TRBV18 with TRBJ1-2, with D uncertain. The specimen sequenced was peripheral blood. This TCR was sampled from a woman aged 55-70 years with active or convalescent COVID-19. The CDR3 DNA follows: TGTGCCAGCTCACGACCAACGGAGGGCTACACCTTC. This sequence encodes CASSRPTEGYTF.